The following is a TCR beta chain sequence with its context. The data were produced by immunoSEQ multiplex PCR, yet TCRdb's version contains in-frame clones alone and is incomplete. The table shows 350,000 to 450,000 clones, with around 87% occurring only once. The sample comes from a study of blood T cell repertoires in COVID-19. As for the study in general: COVID-19 samples collected from the United States, Italy and Spain covered acute and convalescent phases.

Seattle enrolled patients during active infection and tracked them longitudinally. V lost 1 base, J lost 0 bases, and 6 bases lay in between. This CDR3 has 15 amino acids. CDR1 is SGHTA and CDR2 is FQGNSA in the germline V gene. Input material: peripheral blood. This rearrangement joins TRBV7-2 to TRBJ2-2, with a tentative D call TRBD1 (5 bases). The clonotype originates from a woman aged 55-69 years with COVID-19, enrolled during active disease. In nucleotides, the CDR3 is TGTGCCAGCAGCTTAGAGACAGCGAACACCGGGGAGCTGTTTTTT. Residues: CASSLETANTGELFF.